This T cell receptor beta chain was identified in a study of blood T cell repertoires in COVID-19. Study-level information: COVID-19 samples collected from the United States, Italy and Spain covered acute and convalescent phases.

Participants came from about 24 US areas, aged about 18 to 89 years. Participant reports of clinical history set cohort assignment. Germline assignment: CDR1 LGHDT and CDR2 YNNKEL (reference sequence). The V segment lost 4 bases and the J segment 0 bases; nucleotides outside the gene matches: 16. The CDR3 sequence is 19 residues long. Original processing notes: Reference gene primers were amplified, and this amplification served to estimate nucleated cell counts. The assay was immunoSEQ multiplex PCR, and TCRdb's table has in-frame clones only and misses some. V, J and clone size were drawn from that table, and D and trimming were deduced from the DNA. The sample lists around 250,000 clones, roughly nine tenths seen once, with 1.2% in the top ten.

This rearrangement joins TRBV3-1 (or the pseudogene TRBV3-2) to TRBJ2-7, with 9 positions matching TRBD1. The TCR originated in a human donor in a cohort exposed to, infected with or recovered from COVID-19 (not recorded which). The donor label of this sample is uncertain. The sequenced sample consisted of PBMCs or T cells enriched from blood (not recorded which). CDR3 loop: CASSPAWVTGGRSSYEQYF. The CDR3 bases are TGTGCCAGCAGCCCCGCTTGGGTCACAGGGGGCCGAAGCTCCTACGAGCAGTACTTC.